The next 15 T cell receptor beta chains were all read from a single sample in a study of shared clonotypes between healthy human individuals. Here immunoSEQ multiplex PCR was the method, and the copy in TCRdb shows in-frame clones only, minus some. The data hold some 580,000 clones, with roughly 98% observed a single time. Cells designated naive CD8 were CD45RO-negative and were positively selected for CCR7, with terminally differentiated effector memory CD45RA+ cells excluded. Sequenced sample: naive CD8+ T cells sorted from blood. Source of these receptors: a man aged 25-45 years in good health.

The chain is built from TRBV28 and TRBJ1-5; 8 positions match TRBD1. This CDR3 comprises 16 residues. Trimming removed 6 bases from V and 4 bases from J; junction bases left unmatched: 11. Germline V gene data show CDR1 as MDHEN and CDR2 as SYDVKM. CDR3 nucleotide sequence: TGTGCCAGCAGACGCGGGACAGGAGAAAGGAATCAGCCCCAGCATTTT. This sequence encodes CASRRGTGERNQPQHF.

The genes are TRBV11-3 and TRBJ2-3; D not certain. Germline V gives CDR1 SGHNT, CDR2 YENEEA. The CDR3 has 14 amino acids. V lost 2 bases and J 4 bases, leaving 10 bases between the germline ends. CDR3 residues: CASSLLADPDTQYF. For the CDR3, the DNA is TGTGCCAGCAGCTTATTGGCGGATCCAGATACGCAGTATTTT.

The chain recombines TRBV6-5 with TRBJ2-1; D is ambiguous. The CDR3 runs 12 residues. Germline V gene data show CDR1 as MNHEY and CDR2 as SVGAGI. Trimming left V 2 bases short and J 10 bases short, with 9 bases between. CDR3 nucleotides: TGTGCCAGCAGTTACGGGCCCCAGGAGCAGTTCTTC. Protein product: CASSYGPQEQFF.

The chain uses TRBV14 and TRBJ2-7, with 7 bases aligning to TRBD1. Per the germline V gene, CDR1 is SGHDN and CDR2 is FVKESK. The V and J ends lost 0 bases and 1 base, in that order; junction bases with no gene match: 6. The length of the CDR3 is 16 residues. In DNA, the CDR3 is TGTGCCAGCAGCCAAGATCGAGGGACAGCATCCTACGAGCAGTACTTC. This translates into CASSQDRGTASYEQYF.

DNA of the CDR3: TGTGCCAGTAGTATAGACCCAGACAGGGTTTCAGGTCGGGATCAGCCCCAGCATTTT. This encodes CASSIDPDRVSGRDQPQHF. The chain couples TRBV19 to TRBJ1-5, with 7 positions matching TRBD1. V was pared by 0 bases and J by 5 bases, with 16 bases of the junction left unmatched. Germline loops: CDR1 LNHDA, CDR2 SQIVND (reference sequence). This CDR3 spans 19 amino acids.

The gene calls are TRBV10-3 and TRBJ2-2; TRBD2 matches 13 bases. V dropped 4 bases and J dropped 4; count of bases not matched to a gene: 9. There are 18 residues in the CDR3. Per the germline V gene, CDR1 is ENHRY and CDR2 is SYGVKD. CDR3 coding DNA: TGTGCCATCAGTGTATTTGCAACTAGCGGGAGGGTCACCGGGGAGCTGTTTTTT. It is translated as CAISVFATSGRVTGELFF.

As to this clone: Other DNA variants within this sample encode the same CDR3. The chain is built from TRBV7-9 and TRBJ2-5, with 10 bases identical to TRBD2. V trimming: 6 bases; J trimming: 5 bases; junction bases outside the gene matches: 6. Germline loops: CDR1 SEHNR, CDR2 FQNEAQ (reference sequence). The CDR3 runs to 14 residues. The CDR3 reads CASSIAGGRETQYF. Written as DNA, the CDR3 is TGTGCCAGCAGTATAGCGGGAGGTCGGGAGACCCAGTACTTC.

As DNA, the CDR3 is TGTGCCAGCAGTTGGTATCGGGAGGACACTGAAGCTTTCTTT. Protein sequence: CASSWYREDTEAFF. The chain employs TRBV27 and TRBJ1-1, with D uncertain. This CDR3 is 14 amino acids long. Germline lookup yields CDR1 MNHEY and CDR2 SMNVEV (reference sequence). V lost 4 bases and J lost 3, with 12 bases in between.

The chain combines TRBV29-1 with TRBJ1-2, with D hard to call. V lost 7 bases and J 2 bases, leaving 11 bases between the germline ends. The CDR3 is 12 residues long. Germline loops: CDR1 SQVTM, CDR2 ANQGSEA. As DNA, the CDR3 is TGCAGCGCTGGACGGCAAAACTATGGCTACACCTTC. Its protein product is CSAGRQNYGYTF.

This chain links TRBV9 with TRBJ1-1; D perhaps matches TRBD1 (5 bases). The CDR3 has 11 residues. Trimming pared 3 bases from V and 8 bases from J, leaving 8 bases between. From germline, CDR1 is SGDLS and CDR2 YYNGEE. Here the CDR3 DNA reads TGTGCCAGCAGCGCCGGGGCAGAAGCTTTCTTT. This encodes CASSAGAEAFF. Full variable domain (remainder filled in from reference TRBV9 and TRBJ1-1): DSGVTQTPKHLITATGQRVTLRCSPRSGDLSVYWYQQSLDQGLQFLIQYYNGEERAKGNILERFSAQQFPDLHSELNLSSLELGDSALYFCASSAGAEAFFGQGTRLTVV.

There are a few counts of this clone. The V call is TRBV27, the J call TRBJ1-2; 8 bases are shared with TRBD1. The germline gives CDR1 MNHEY, CDR2 SMNVEV (reference sequence). This CDR3 has 15 residues. The junction had 8 bases not matched to a gene; V was cut back by 2 bases and J by 6 bases. CDR3 loop: CASSLVLGQADGYTF. The CDR3 region has the DNA TGTGCCAGCAGTTTAGTTTTGGGACAGGCGGATGGCTACACCTTC.

This rearrangement joins TRBV4-1 to TRBJ2-3; maybe TRBD2 (5 bases). Trimming shortened V by 4 bases and J by 2 bases, and 16 bases separated the two germline ends. Germline V CDR1 and CDR2: MGHRA, YSYEKL. The CDR3 consists of 16 residues. CDR3 in DNA: TGCGCCAGCAGCCCACAGTTGGTGGGAGACACAGATACGCAGTATTTT. Translation: CASSPQLVGDTDTQYF.

The chain combines TRBV9 with TRBJ1-1; tentatively, D is TRBD1 (5 bases). Looked up from germline, CDR1 is SGDLS and CDR2 is YYNGEE. With 0 bases removed from V and 5 bases from J, the gap between germline ends came to 14 bases. The CDR3 has 15 amino acids. CDR3 amino acids: CASSVVRGVYTEAFF. The CDR3 DNA is TGTGCCAGCAGCGTAGTACGGGGGGTGTATACTGAAGCTTTCTTT.

At least ten counts were recorded for this clone. The genes are TRBV7-9 and TRBJ2-7; D not certain. The CDR3 totals 11 residues. CDR1 and CDR2 from the germline V gene are SEHNR and FQNEAQ (reference sequence). The V end was cut by 1 base, the J end by 6 bases, with 4 bases between. The CDR3 DNA reads as TGTGCCAGCAGCTTAGAGGTCGAGCAGTACTTC. It encodes CASSLEVEQYF.

The gene calls are TRBV28 and TRBJ1-1; the D is unclear. Trimming stripped 6 bases from V and 7 bases from J, with 12 bases between. This CDR3 spans 12 amino acids. Per the germline V gene, CDR1 is MDHEN and CDR2 is SYDVKM. CDR3 bases: TGTGCCAGCAGGAACTACAAGGATGAAGCTTTCTTT. This codes for CASRNYKDEAFF.